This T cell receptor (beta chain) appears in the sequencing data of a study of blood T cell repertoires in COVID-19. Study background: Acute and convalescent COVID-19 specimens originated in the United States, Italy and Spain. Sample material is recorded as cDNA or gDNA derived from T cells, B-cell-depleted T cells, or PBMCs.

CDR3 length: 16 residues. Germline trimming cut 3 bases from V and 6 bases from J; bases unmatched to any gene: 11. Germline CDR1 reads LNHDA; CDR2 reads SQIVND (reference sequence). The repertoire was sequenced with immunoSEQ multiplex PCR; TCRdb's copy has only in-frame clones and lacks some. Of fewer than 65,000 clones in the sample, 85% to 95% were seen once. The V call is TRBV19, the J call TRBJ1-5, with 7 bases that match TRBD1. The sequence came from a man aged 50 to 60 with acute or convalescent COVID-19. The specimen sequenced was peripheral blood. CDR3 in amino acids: CASSIRAGGPTQPQHF. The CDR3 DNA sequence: TGTGCCAGTAGTATCAGGGCAGGGGGACCCACTCAGCCCCAGCATTTT.